These 30 T cell receptor beta chains originate from one sample sequenced in a study of CD8+ T cells in alopecia areata (dated by TCRdb to between 2018 and 2020). Library generation was performed with the immunoSEQ multiplex PCR assay. RNA was extracted from all samples and reverse transcribed into cDNA as template for TCR sequencing. In its TCRdb copy, this immuneACCESS table keeps in-frame sequences only and misses some clones. Where compared with another copy, unresolved V genes explain less than half of these, and the others have no known cause. The table for this sample lists 180,000 or so clones; 55% to 75% of them were counted only once. Together, the top ten hold about 5.5% of the sample. The time point label here, explained by the study, means: 20 to 30 weeks on oral tofacitinib. This sample's treatment or condition label indicates: oral pan-JAK inhibitor, 5-10 mg twice daily. The sequences come from CD4+ T cells sorted from blood, collected at week 24, from a patient treated with tofacitinib. These receptors were taken from a human donor with alopecia areata.

This clone showed up just a few times. This chain joins TRBV29-1 and TRBJ2-7, with D uncertain. V lost 7 bases to trimming and J lost 1 base, with 11 bases between them. Germline values: CDR1 SQVTM, CDR2 ANQGSEA. CDR3 length: 12 amino acids. In nucleotides, the CDR3 is TGCAGCGCGAGAGGCTTGTCCTACGAGCAGTACTTC. This translates into CSARGLSYEQYF.

The sample holds a few counts of this clone. The chain couples TRBV5-4 to TRBJ2-1; 9 positions agree with TRBD1. The CDR3 is made up of 15 amino acids. Unmatched junction bases numbered 8, after V lost 4 bases and J lost 6 bases. In germline, CDR1 is SGHNT, CDR2 YYREEE (reference sequence). This chain's CDR3 is CASSVGQGYLNEQFF. CDR3 DNA sequence: TGTGCCAGCAGCGTGGGACAGGGCTACCTCAATGAGCAGTTCTTC.

On this clone: The junction shows a germline mismatch at one end, possibly a read error. The chain recombines TRBV29-1 with TRBJ1-4; 7 positions agree with TRBD1. There are 13 residues in the CDR3. Germline CDR1 SQVTM, CDR2 ANQGSEA. CDR3 sequence reads: CSDEPDREGKLFF. The DNA for the CDR3 is TGCAGCGATGAACCCGACAGGGAGGGGAAACTGTTTTTT.

CDR3 amino acids: CASSQVPHTEAFF. The CDR3 DNA reads as TGCGCCAGCAGCCAAGTTCCCCACACTGAAGCTTTCTTT. The V and J genes are TRBV4-3 and TRBJ1-1; D is unresolved. V was cut by 1 base and J by 3 bases, with 6 bases left in between. Germline loops: CDR1 LGHNA, CDR2 YSLEER. The CDR3 contains 13 residues.

The genes are TRBV5-1 and TRBJ2-2; 13 nucleotides align to TRBD2. Germline CDR1 and CDR2: SGHRS and YFSETQ. J was trimmed by 6 bases and V by 3 bases; bases with no gene match: 2. The CDR3 runs 15 residues. The CDR3: CASSYGLAGAGELFF. CDR3 sequence (DNA): TGCGCCAGCAGCTACGGACTAGCGGGAGCCGGGGAGCTGTTTTTT.

This clone was detected a few times. The chain links TRBV29-1 to TRBJ2-1, with 11 bases aligning to TRBD2. V gave up 8 bases and J gave up 4 bases; unmatched junction bases: 7. The germline gives CDR1 SQVTM, CDR2 ANQGSEA. This CDR3 is built from 14 residues. CDR3 sequence: CSTATSGDYNEQFF. Here the CDR3 DNA reads TGCAGCACGGCGACTAGCGGGGATTACAATGAGCAGTTCTTC.

The V call is TRBV7-8, the J call TRBJ2-2; TRBD1 might be the D (6 bases). The CDR3 contains 17 residues. With 3 bases removed from V and 0 bases from J, the gap between germline ends came to 14 bases. Germline V gene lookup returns CDR1 SGHVS and CDR2 FQNEAQ. Here the CDR3 reads CASSFSRDTTNTGELFF. The CDR3 DNA sequence: TGTGCCAGCAGCTTTAGCCGGGACACTACGAACACCGGGGAGCTGTTTTTT.

The chain links TRBV6-6 to TRBJ2-5; TRBD1 is a possible D gene (6 bases). The CDR3 totals 15 residues. Trimming took off 2 bases at V and 2 bases at J, with 12 bases between the two ends. Germline CDR1 reads MNHNY; CDR2 reads SVGAGI (reference sequence). In DNA form, the CDR3 reads TGTGCCAGCAGTTACCGCAGGGGCCCTCAAGAGACCCAGTACTTC. Protein: CASSYRRGPQETQYF.

This clone showed up just a few times. In DNA form, the CDR3 reads TGTGCCAGCAGTTACAAGGGAAAAGCTTTCTTT. Translation gives CASSYKGKAFF. The rearrangement uses TRBV6-5 and TRBJ1-1; D ambiguous. Trimming shortened V by 2 bases and J by 9 bases, and 7 bases separated the two germline ends. The CDR3 runs to 11 residues. CDR1 and CDR2 (germline): MNHEY, SVGAGI.

The rearrangement links TRBV6-5 to TRBJ2-5; 7 bases are shared with TRBD1. The V and J ends lost 2 bases and 4 bases, in that order; junction bases with no gene match: 4. The CDR3 covers 14 residues. From germline, CDR1 is MNHEY and CDR2 SVGAGI. The DNA for the CDR3 is TGTGCCAGCAGTTACGCCTCAGGGGGAGAGACCCAGTACTTC. Translated: CASSYASGGETQYF.

This clone turned up a few times. An end of the junction differs from the germline gene, which may be a read error. This sequence joins TRBV7-2 and TRBJ2-5; a possible D gene is TRBD1 (6 bases). The CDR3 is made up of 13 amino acids. Germline CDR1 reads SGHTA; CDR2 reads FQGNSA. The CDR3 nucleotides are TGCGCCAGCAGCCAAGTCAGGGGAGAGACCCAGTACTTC. Translation: CASSQVRGETQYF.

This clone occurred a few times. The chain recombines TRBV19 with TRBJ2-7, with 11 bases matching TRBD1. After removal of 6 bases from V and 2 bases from J, the junction contained 3 bases not matched to a gene. Germline V lookup: CDR1 LNHDA, CDR2 SQIVND (reference sequence). The CDR3 contains 14 residues. CDR3 in amino acids: CASRPGQGAYEQYF. DNA of the CDR3: TGTGCCAGTAGGCCGGGACAGGGGGCCTACGAGCAGTACTTC.

The CDR3 sequence: CASSFRREQYF. In DNA form, the CDR3 reads TGTGCCAGCAGTTTCCGCCGCGAGCAGTACTTC. The gene calls are TRBV28 and TRBJ2-7, with no clear D. CDR1 is MDHEN and CDR2 is SYDVKM in the germline V gene. V lost 3 bases, J lost 6 bases, and 6 bases lay in between. The CDR3 loop spans 11 amino acids.

The chain links TRBV5-1 to TRBJ2-7; 7 bases match TRBD1. In germline, CDR1 is SGHRS, CDR2 YFSETQ. V lost 4 bases and J lost 5; bases outside the gene matches: 6. This CDR3 has 13 residues. DNA for the CDR3: TGCGCCAGCAGCCCTCTGACAGGGAACGAGCAGTACTTC. Its protein is CASSPLTGNEQYF.

This clone was observed a single time. DNA for the CDR3: TGCAGCGTTGAAGAACAGCGTGCAACTAATGAAAAACTGTTTTTT. It codes for CSVEEQRATNEKLFF. This chain links TRBV29-1 with TRBJ1-4; no clear D gene. The V gene's germline CDR1 is SQVTM and CDR2 ANQGSEA. This CDR3 has 15 residues. Trimming stripped 0 bases from V and 0 bases from J, with 8 bases between.

V usage is TRBV9 and J usage is TRBJ1-6; unclear D gene. The ends were cut back, 4 bases at V and 5 bases at J, with 13 bases in the middle. From germline, CDR1 is SGDLS and CDR2 YYNGEE. The CDR3 is 15 amino acids. CDR3 coding DNA: TGTGCCAGCAGCCTCCCTAAAACCGATAATTCACCCCTCCACTTT. It encodes CASSLPKTDNSPLHF. The full variable domain, rest sourced from reference TRBV9 and TRBJ1-6, is DSGVTQTPKHLITATGQRVTLRCSPRSGDLSVYWYQQSLDQGLQFLIQYYNGEERAKGNILERFSAQQFPDLHSELNLSSLELGDSALYFCASSLPKTDNSPLHFGNGTRLTVT.

This chain joins TRBV6-5 and TRBJ2-2; D is perhaps TRBD2 (5 bases). The CDR3 is 15 amino acids. CDR1 and CDR2 from the germline V gene are MNHEY and SVGAGI. Between the trimmed V and J ends, which lost 2 bases and 4 bases, there was a span of 11 bases. The CDR3 DNA sequence: TGTGCCAGCAGTTACCCGGGCGGGTCCACCGGGGAGCTGTTTTTT. It encodes CASSYPGGSTGELFF.

The chain couples TRBV28 to TRBJ1-1; D uncertain. The length of the CDR3 is 15 residues. The V end was cut by 1 base, the J end by 6 bases, with 15 bases between. Germline CDR1 reads MDHEN; CDR2 reads SYDVKM. In nucleotides, the CDR3 is TGTGCCAGCAGTTTATTGTGGGGTAGTGAGGCTGAAGCTTTCTTT. As protein: CASSLLWGSEAEAFF.

The J gene is TRBJ2-3, the V gene TRBV9; TRBD2 matches 8 bases. Germline V gene lookup returns CDR1 SGDLS and CDR2 YYNGEE. This CDR3 contains 17 residues. Trimming cost V 0 bases and J 4 bases; bases outside gene matches: 10. CDR3 protein: CASSVVARGGGPDTQYF. CDR3 coding DNA: TGTGCCAGCAGCGTAGTAGCAAGGGGCGGGGGGCCAGATACGCAGTATTTT. Combining the CDR3 with reference TRBV9 and TRBJ2-3 gives the whole variable domain DSGVTQTPKHLITATGQRVTLRCSPRSGDLSVYWYQQSLDQGLQFLIQYYNGEERAKGNILERFSAQQFPDLHSELNLSSLELGDSALYFCASSVVARGGGPDTQYFGPGTRLTVL.

V gene TRBV15 combines with J gene TRBJ2-5; the D is unclear. The CDR3 covers 14 residues. V gave up 0 bases and J gave up 5 bases, with 10 bases separating them. From germline, CDR1 is LNHNV and CDR2 YYDKDF (reference sequence). The CDR3 loop reads CATSRDSGVETQYF. CDR3 coding DNA: TGTGCCACCAGCAGAGATTCGGGTGTCGAGACCCAGTACTTC.

This sequence joins TRBV5-1 and TRBJ2-3; D gene unclear. The V gene's germline CDR1 is SGHRS and CDR2 YFSETQ. V lost 7 bases, J lost 4 bases, and 4 bases lay in between. CDR3 size: 10 residues. CDR3 protein: CASGADTQYF. Here the CDR3 DNA reads TGCGCCAGCGGAGCAGATACGCAGTATTTT.

This sequence joins TRBV5-1 and TRBJ2-2; D is perhaps TRBD1 (5 bases). CDR1 and CDR2 from the germline V gene are SGHRS and YFSETQ. V lost 0 bases, J lost 4 bases, and 13 bases lay in between. CDR3 length equals 16 residues. For the CDR3, the DNA is TGCGCCAGCAGCTTGGGGACACGCGCCGGCACCGGGGAGCTGTTTTTT. It encodes CASSLGTRAGTGELFF.

The rearrangement links TRBV7-9 to TRBJ1-2, with D unclear. Germline V gives CDR1 SEHNR, CDR2 FQNEAQ (reference sequence). The CDR3 loop spans 11 amino acids. V shed 5 bases and J shed 7 bases, with 8 bases lying between them. The CDR3 DNA reads as TGTGCCAGCAGCCTAAGGGCTGGCTACACCTTC. Its translation is CASSLRAGYTF.

This sequence joins TRBV29-1 and TRBJ2-7, with a tentative D call TRBD2 (6 bases). Trimming removed 4 bases from V and 0 bases from J, with 10 bases in between. The CDR3 length is 13 residues. CDR1 and CDR2 (germline): SQVTM, ANQGSEA. The chain's CDR3 is CSVGVTSSYEQYF. The CDR3 DNA follows: TGCAGCGTTGGGGTGACTAGCTCCTACGAGCAGTACTTC.

In the case of this clone: The germline gene is not matched at one end of the junction; a read error may be the cause. The CDR3 protein is CAGSADSNQPQHF. In DNA form, the CDR3 reads TGTGCCGGCTCGGCCGATAGCAATCAGCCCCAGCATTTT. The V call is TRBV18, the J call TRBJ1-5, with D unclear. The CDR3 runs to 13 residues. The germline gives CDR1 KGHSH, CDR2 LQKENI.

The V and J genes are TRBV9 and TRBJ2-3; 7 nucleotides align to TRBD2. This CDR3 is built from 15 residues. After removal of 0 bases from V and 1 base from J, the junction contained 2 bases not matched to a gene. Germline lookup yields CDR1 SGDLS and CDR2 YYNGEE. CDR3 DNA: TGTGCCAGCAGCGTAGATAGCGGGCGCACAGATACGCAGTATTTT. This encodes CASSVDSGRTDTQYF.

This clone turned up a few times. The chain carries TRBV7-8 and TRBJ2-1; 15 nucleotides align to TRBD2. V shed 5 bases and J 7 bases; nucleotides not matched to a gene: 6. The CDR3 loop spans 16 amino acids. Germline V gene sequence: CDR1 SGHVS, CDR2 FQNEAQ. The CDR3 region is CASSTRTSGGANEQFF. The CDR3, as DNA: TGTGCCAGCAGCACCCGGACTAGCGGGGGGGCAAATGAGCAGTTCTTC.

This chain links TRBV10-3 with TRBJ1-1; possible D gene TRBD1, 6 bases. Trimming shortened V by 10 bases and J by 1 base, and 16 bases separated the two germline ends. Per germline, CDR1 ENHRY and CDR2 SYGVKD. The CDR3 loop spans 14 amino acids. Written as DNA, the CDR3 is TGTGCCACTAAGGACAGCCAGGGGAACACTGAAGCTTTCTTT. Encoded protein: CATKDSQGNTEAFF.

CDR3 DNA sequence: TGTGCCATCAGGGGGAGCGGGGCAGAGGGGACAGATACGCAGTATTTT. Amino acids: CAIRGSGAEGTDTQYF. The V gene is TRBV10-3, the J gene TRBJ2-3; 7 positions match TRBD2. CDR3 length: 16 amino acids. Losses at the gene ends were 6 bases for V and 3 bases for J; bases not matched to a gene: 12. Germline V gives CDR1 ENHRY, CDR2 SYGVKD.

The chain recombines TRBV6-1 with TRBJ2-3; TRBD1 agrees at 7 bases. From germline, CDR1 is MNHNS and CDR2 SASEGT. This CDR3 comprises 14 residues. J gave up 2 bases and V 4 bases, and 3 bases lay outside the gene matches. CDR3 residues: CASSGTGYTDTQYF. For the CDR3, the DNA is TGTGCCAGCAGTGGGACAGGATACACAGATACGCAGTATTTT.